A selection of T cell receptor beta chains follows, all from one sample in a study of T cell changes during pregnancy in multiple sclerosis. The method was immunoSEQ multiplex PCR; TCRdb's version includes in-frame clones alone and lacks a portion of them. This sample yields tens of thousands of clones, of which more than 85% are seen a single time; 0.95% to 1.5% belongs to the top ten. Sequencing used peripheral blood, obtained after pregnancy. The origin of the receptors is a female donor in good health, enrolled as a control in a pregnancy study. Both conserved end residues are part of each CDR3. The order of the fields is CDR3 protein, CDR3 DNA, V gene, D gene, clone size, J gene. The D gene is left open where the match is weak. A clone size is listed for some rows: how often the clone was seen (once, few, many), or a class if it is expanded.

CDR3aa: CASSFDRYFNEQFF; CDR3nt: TGCGCCAGCAGCTTTGACAGATACTTCAATGAGCAGTTCTTC; v_gene: TRBV5-1; d_gene: -; abundance: few; j_gene: TRBJ2-1
CDR3aa: CASSPGQGAGGKLFF; CDR3nt: TGTGCCAGCAGCCCCGGACAGGGGGCGGGCGGAAAACTGTTTTTT; v_gene: TRBV7-9; d_gene: TRBD1; abundance: -; j_gene: TRBJ1-4
CDR3aa: CASSLDRNIQYF; CDR3nt: TGTGCCAGCAGCTTAGACAGAAACATTCAGTACTTC; v_gene: TRBV7-2; d_gene: -; abundance: -; j_gene: TRBJ2-4
CDR3aa: CASSFGGGEKLFF; CDR3nt: TGTGCCAGCAGCTTCGGGGGGGGTGAAAAACTGTTTTTT; v_gene: TRBV7-9; d_gene: -; abundance: -; j_gene: TRBJ1-4
CDR3aa: CASSGLAATDTQYF; CDR3nt: TGTGCCAGCAGTGGACTAGCGGCGACAGATACGCAGTATTTT; v_gene: TRBV2; d_gene: TRBD2; abundance: -; j_gene: TRBJ2-3
CDR3aa: CASAPGQGNNQPQHF; CDR3nt: TGTGCCAGTGCCCCGGGACAGGGGAACAATCAGCCCCAGCATTTT; v_gene: TRBV19; d_gene: TRBD1; abundance: -; j_gene: TRBJ1-5
CDR3aa: CASGLLGSSGRVYNEQFF; CDR3nt: TGTGCTAGTGGTTTGTTAGGTTCGAGCGGGAGAGTCTACAATGAGCAGTTCTTC; v_gene: TRBV12-5; d_gene: TRBD2; abundance: -; j_gene: TRBJ2-1
CDR3aa: CASSLSFRGFLTVDEQYF; CDR3nt: TGTGCCAGCAGTTTATCGTTCAGGGGGTTTCTTACGGTCGACGAGCAGTACTTC; v_gene: TRBV27; d_gene: TRBD1; abundance: once; j_gene: TRBJ2-7
CDR3aa: CASTPYGNLNTEAFF; CDR3nt: TGTGCCAGCACCCCTTACGGGAACTTGAACACTGAAGCTTTCTTT; v_gene: TRBV6-5; d_gene: -; abundance: -; j_gene: TRBJ1-1
CDR3aa: CASSVGGDGPYEQYF; CDR3nt: TGTGCCAGCAGCGTAGGGGGGGACGGACCCTACGAGCAGTACTTC; v_gene: TRBV9; d_gene: -; abundance: -; j_gene: TRBJ2-7
CDR3aa: CASSSRGLAGGDEQYF; CDR3nt: TGTGCCAGCAGTTCGCGGGGACTAGCGGGAGGCGACGAGCAGTACTTC; v_gene: TRBV28; d_gene: TRBD2; abundance: -; j_gene: TRBJ2-7
CDR3aa: CASSPLGQGSGYTF; CDR3nt: TGTGCCAGCTCACCCCTGGGACAGGGGTCTGGCTACACCTTC; v_gene: TRBV18; d_gene: TRBD1; abundance: -; j_gene: TRBJ1-2
CDR3aa: CASSEGGRAAQPQHF; CDR3nt: TGCGCCAGCAGCGAAGGGGGCAGGGCGGCCCAGCCCCAGCATTTT; v_gene: TRBV5-1; d_gene: TRBD1; abundance: once; j_gene: TRBJ1-5
CDR3aa: CASSSDRGPYNEQFF; CDR3nt: TGTGCCAGCAGTTCGGACAGGGGGCCTTACAATGAGCAGTTCTTC; v_gene: TRBV13; d_gene: TRBD1; abundance: -; j_gene: TRBJ2-1
CDR3aa: CASSMSAGIEAFF; CDR3nt: TGTGCCAGTAGTATGTCAGCGGGGATTGAAGCTTTCTTT; v_gene: TRBV19; d_gene: -; abundance: -; j_gene: TRBJ1-1
CDR3aa: CASSATGFLDYGYTF; CDR3nt: TGTGCCAGCAGCGCGACAGGGTTTTTGGACTATGGCTACACCTTC; v_gene: TRBV9; d_gene: TRBD1; abundance: -; j_gene: TRBJ1-2
CDR3aa: CASSPRVEGTEAFF; CDR3nt: TGTGCCAGCTCACCTAGAGTAGAGGGCACTGAAGCTTTCTTT; v_gene: TRBV18; d_gene: -; abundance: -; j_gene: TRBJ1-1
CDR3aa: CASNPLVRTDTQYF; CDR3nt: TGTGCCAGCAATCCTTTAGTTCGCACAGATACGCAGTATTTT; v_gene: TRBV6-1; d_gene: -; abundance: -; j_gene: TRBJ2-3
CDR3aa: CASSVDRVNTEAFF; CDR3nt: TGTGCCAGCAGCGTAGACAGAGTGAACACTGAAGCTTTCTTT; v_gene: TRBV9; d_gene: -; abundance: -; j_gene: TRBJ1-1
CDR3aa: CASSFGTGDSGANVLTF; CDR3nt: TGTGCCAGCAGTTTCGGGACAGGGGATTCTGGGGCCAACGTCCTGACTTTC; v_gene: TRBV28; d_gene: TRBD1; abundance: -; j_gene: TRBJ2-6